Listed here are 25 T cell receptor beta chains from one sample, sequenced in a study of identical twins. One entry per CDR3 protein results from TCRdb running MiXCR on the 5' RACE reads. The data hold more than 600,000 distinct CDR3 sequences, with 15% to 20% observed a single time. These sequences were also reported in another study, on T cells expressing NK-cell markers.

Sequencing was carried out using PBMCs. The receptors stem from a woman in her late teens or twenties in good health.

The chain uses TRBV11-2 and TRBJ2-2, with D unclear. Per germline, CDR1 SGHAT and CDR2 FQNNGV. The CDR3 has 16 residues. Trimming shortened V by 1 base and J by 8 bases, and 17 bases separated the two germline ends. CDR3 amino acids: CASSLGWTPLFGELFF. CDR3 DNA sequence: TGTGCCAGCAGCTTAGGTTGGACGCCCCTTTTTGGGGAGCTGTTTTTT.

J is TRBJ2-1 and V is TRBV6-2 or TRBV6-3; 15 bases are shared with TRBD2. From germline, CDR1 is MNHEY and CDR2 SVGEGT. V trimming: 4 bases; J trimming: 8 bases; junction bases outside the gene matches: 6. The CDR3 has 16 residues. CDR3 loop: CASSSRTSGRDHEQFF. CDR3 sequence (DNA): TGTGCCAGCAGTTCAAGGACTAGCGGGAGGGATCATGAGCAGTTCTTC.

This clonotype turned up a few times. The V and J genes are TRBV6-4 and TRBJ2-3; 10 positions agree with TRBD1. V shed 5 bases, J shed 0 bases, and the junction held 29 bases outside the gene matches. Germline loops: CDR1 MRHNA, CDR2 SNTAGT. The CDR3 runs 24 residues. The CDR3 loop reads CASSPRDRGRKRERQAFSTDTQYF. DNA of the CDR3: TGTGCCAGCAGTCCACGGGACAGGGGCCGTAAGCGGGAGCGACAAGCCTTTAGCACAGATACGCAGTATTTT.

This rearrangement joins TRBV20-1 to TRBJ2-1; 8 bases are a match to TRBD2. The germline gives CDR1 DFQATT, CDR2 SNEGSKA (reference sequence). The CDR3 contains 14 residues. Losses at the gene ends were 4 bases for V and 6 bases for J; bases not matched to a gene: 8. Here the CDR3 DNA reads TGCAGTGCTACCGGGACTAGGGAGCCCAATGAGCAGTTCTTC. Its translation: CSATGTREPNEQFF.

This clonotype has a handful of counts. CDR3 DNA: TGTGCCAGCAGCCAGCCCGGACAGGGGGCGGAAGCTTTCTTT. This gives the protein CASSQPGQGAEAFF. The J gene is TRBJ1-1, the V gene TRBV3-1, with TRBD1 matching 11 bases. The CDR3 is made up of 14 amino acids. The germline CDR1 and CDR2 sequences are LGHDT and YNNKEL (reference sequence). V trimming: 3 bases; J trimming: 8 bases; junction bases outside the gene matches: 5.

This clonotype has only a few counts. The chain employs TRBV15 and TRBJ2-7; 7 bases agree with TRBD1. With 5 bases clipped from V and 2 bases from J, the junction kept 3 bases outside the gene matches. Per germline, CDR1 LNHNV and CDR2 YYDKDF (reference sequence). CDR3 size: 13 residues. CDR3 nucleotides: TGTGCCACCAGCGGGGACAGCCCCTACGAGCAGTACTTC. Amino acids: CATSGDSPYEQYF.

This clonotype has only a few counts. This sequence joins TRBV5-1 and TRBJ1-1; D gene ambiguous. CDR3 size: 15 residues. From germline, CDR1 is SGHRS and CDR2 YFSETQ. The V end was cut by 0 bases, the J end by 0 bases, with 9 bases between. CDR3 bases: TGCGCCAGCAGCTTGGACAGCCCGGTGAACACTGAAGCTTTCTTT. Translated, it gives CASSLDSPVNTEAFF.

This clonotype has just a few counts. This chain connects TRBV7-2 to TRBJ2-3, with 7 bases identical to TRBD2. Losses at the gene ends were 3 bases for V and 9 bases for J; bases not matched to a gene: 15. The CDR3 totals 16 residues. Germline CDR1 and CDR2: SGHTA and FQGNSA. The CDR3 spells CASSLQAGTMRRTQYF. CDR3 DNA: TGTGCCAGCAGCTTGCAAGCCGGGACTATGAGGAGGACGCAGTATTTT.

The chain has TRBV19 and TRBJ2-3, with 9 bases lining up with TRBD1. With V trimmed by 9 bases and J by 4 bases, 5 bases remained unmatched. The CDR3 is 13 residues long. Germline CDR1 is LNHDA and CDR2 is SQIVND (reference sequence). The CDR3 sequence is CASRDRAPDTQYF. Written as DNA, the CDR3 is TGTGCCAGCCGGGACAGGGCCCCAGATACGCAGTATTTT.

The gene calls are TRBV7-8 and TRBJ1-4, with 8 bases lining up with TRBD1. CDR1 and CDR2 from the germline V gene are SGHVS and FQNEAQ. The J segment lost 3 bases and the V segment lost 2 bases, leaving 11 bases of the junction unmatched. CDR3 length: 18 amino acids. CDR3 sequence (DNA): TGTGCCAGCAGCTTAAATCCACAGGGGGTCCTCTCTAATGAAAAACTGTTTTTT. This translates into CASSLNPQGVLSNEKLFF. The complete variable domain, with remaining parts taken from reference TRBV7-8 and TRBJ1-4, reads GAGVSQSPRYKVAKRGQDVALRCDPISGHVSLFWYQQALGQGPEFLTYFQNEAQLDKSGLPSDRFFAERPEGSVSTLKIQRTQQEDSAVYLCASSLNPQGVLSNEKLFFGSGTQLSVL.

This clonotype was seen a handful of times. The CDR3 region is CSAREGPAGDTQYF. DNA of the CDR3: TGCAGTGCTAGAGAGGGGCCCGCCGGAGATACGCAGTATTTT. V usage is TRBV20-1 and J usage is TRBJ2-3; tentative D call: TRBD1 (5 bases). V shed 0 bases and J shed 5 bases, with 12 bases lying between them. Germline V gene data show CDR1 as DFQATT and CDR2 as SNEGSKA (reference sequence). The CDR3 totals 14 residues.

The rearrangement links TRBV13 to TRBJ2-3; no clear D gene. There are 14 residues in the CDR3. Germline V gene sequence: CDR1 PRHDT, CDR2 FYEKMQ (reference sequence). Trimming took off 5 bases at V and 0 bases at J, with 9 bases between the two ends. This chain's CDR3 is CASSTTPSTDTQYF. The CDR3 nucleotides read TGTGCCAGCAGCACGACACCTAGCACAGATACGCAGTATTTT.

This clonotype appeared a few times. This sequence joins TRBV6-5 and TRBJ2-3; D assignment may be TRBD1 or TRBD2 (5 bases each). V was pared by 4 bases and J by 4 bases, with 18 bases between. The CDR3 spans 16 residues. Per the germline V gene, CDR1 is MNHEY and CDR2 is SVGAGI. CDR3 residues: CASSSLNGAGSDTQYF. The CDR3 DNA is TGTGCCAGCAGTTCCCTCAACGGGGCCGGTTCAGATACGCAGTATTTT.

A few counts support this clonotype. V is TRBV7-2 and J is TRBJ1-2; D is uncertain. CDR1 and CDR2 from the germline V gene are SGHTA and FQGNSA. The CDR3 covers 14 residues. Trimming cost V 1 base and J 6 bases, with 12 bases left between them. CDR3 residues: CASSLVGGINGYTF. In DNA form, the CDR3 reads TGTGCCAGCAGCTTAGTGGGAGGGATCAATGGCTACACCTTC.

This chain connects TRBV5-4 to TRBJ2-5; TRBD1 matches at 7 bases. Germline assignment: CDR1 SGHNT and CDR2 YYREEE (reference sequence). This CDR3 is 13 amino acids long. The V gene end was trimmed by 4 bases and the J gene end by 5 bases; junction bases not matched to a gene: 5. CDR3 in amino acids: CASSQTGEETQYF. The CDR3 DNA reads as TGTGCCAGCAGCCAAACAGGGGAGGAGACCCAGTACTTC.

The chain links TRBV12-3 or TRBV12-4 to TRBJ2-5; D is undetermined. The CDR3 consists of 13 residues. V was shortened by 5 bases and J by 7 bases, with 14 bases between the two germline ends. DNA for the CDR3: TGTGCCAGCAGTCGAGACCGCTGGGGGACCCAGTACTTC. Translation: CASSRDRWGTQYF.

This clonotype came up a few times. The gene calls are TRBV6-2 or TRBV6-3 and TRBJ2-3; 7 bases fit TRBD1. The CDR3 is made up of 14 amino acids. The ends lost 5 bases at V and 6 bases at J; junction bases unmatched: 8. Germline values: CDR1 MNHEY, CDR2 SVGEGT. CDR3 protein: CASSVPGQSDTQYF. CDR3 coding DNA: TGTGCCAGCAGTGTCCCGGGACAGTCTGATACGCAGTATTTT.

This clonotype was recorded at least ten times. The chain links TRBV28 to TRBJ2-3; TRBD2 agrees at 7 bases. The ends lost 6 bases at V and 2 bases at J; junction bases unmatched: 2. The germline CDR1 and CDR2 sequences are MDHEN and SYDVKM. This CDR3 contains 13 residues. The CDR3 sequence is CASSRGDTDTQYF. CDR3 nucleotides: TGTGCCAGCAGCCGGGGGGACACAGATACGCAGTATTTT.

The chain uses TRBV7-9 and TRBJ1-5; D remains unclear. The length of the CDR3 is 14 residues. The ends were cut back, 3 bases at V and 5 bases at J, with 11 bases in the middle. Germline values: CDR1 SEHNR, CDR2 FQNEAQ (reference sequence). The CDR3 nucleotides read TGTGCCAGCAGCTTCGCCGGAGCCCATCAGCCCCAGCATTTT. Protein product: CASSFAGAHQPQHF.

The table lists this clonotype with a few counts. A much larger clone is a single base away; this may be a read error. The rearrangement uses TRBV7-6 and TRBJ1-5; D unclear. The CDR3 has 13 residues. CDR1 is SGHVS and CDR2 is FNYEAQ in the germline V gene. V was trimmed by 5 bases and J by 2 bases, leaving 7 bases between them. The CDR3 spells CASSADGNQPQHF. The CDR3, as DNA: TGTGCCAGCAGCGCGGACGGCAATCAGCCCCAGCATTTT.

This clonotype was seen ten or more times. A junction boundary mismatches the germline segment, possibly from a read error. The chain links TRBV5-1 to TRBJ1-1; TRBD1 matches at 7 bases. The CDR3 contains 12 residues. Germline CDR1 SGHRS, CDR2 YFSETQ. CDR3 nucleotides: TGTGCCAGCAGACAGGGGAACACTGAAGCTTTCTTT. Encoded protein: CASRQGNTEAFF.

This clonotype was observed a handful of times. The chain carries TRBV11-3 and TRBJ2-7; possibly TRBD1 for D (5 bases). V gave up 1 base and J gave up 8 bases, with 15 bases separating them. This CDR3 is 14 amino acids long. Germline V CDR1 and CDR2: SGHNT, YENEEA. The DNA of the CDR3 is TGTGCCAGCAGCTTAGGGCAGGGCTCGCTGCAGCAGTACTTC. Protein: CASSLGQGSLQQYF.

This chain links TRBV5-1 with TRBJ1-3; TRBD1 matches at 7 bases. The germline V gene encodes CDR1 SGHRS and CDR2 YFSETQ. This CDR3 region has 15 residues. Losses at the gene ends were 4 bases for V and 2 bases for J; bases not matched to a gene: 6. CDR3 sequence: CASSAATGTGNTIYF. The CDR3 bases are TGCGCCAGCAGCGCCGCGACAGGGACTGGAAACACCATATATTTT.

The rearrangement joins TRBV7-9 to TRBJ2-3; D is uncertain. The CDR3 totals 11 residues. Germline CDR1 and CDR2: SEHNR and FQNEAQ (reference sequence). Trimming shortened V by 5 bases and J by 6 bases, and 6 bases separated the two germline ends. The CDR3 DNA is TGTGCCAGCAGCATGCCGGATACGCAGTATTTT. Its protein is CASSMPDTQYF.

V usage is TRBV20-1 and J usage is TRBJ1-5; TRBD1 might be the D (5 bases). CDR3 length equals 13 residues. CDR1 is DFQATT and CDR2 is SNEGSKA in the germline V gene (reference sequence). Trimming removed 6 bases at V and 0 bases at J, with 9 bases between. The CDR3 here is CSAGLTSNQPQHF. The CDR3 coding sequence is TGCAGTGCGGGACTTACTAGCAATCAGCCCCAGCATTTT.